A selection of T cell receptor beta chains follows, all from one sample in a study of T cell repertoires in cytomegalovirus infection. TCRdb re-derived calls from the reads in MiXCR, one entry per CDR3 protein. Seen here are roughly 920,000 distinct CDR3 sequences, approximately 31% observed once, and the top ten hold 11% to 15%. Their cognate antigens are unknown. Here the sequenced sample was cultured CD8+ T cells from PBMCs, taken from culture after CMV antigen stimulation. The receptors come from a human donor in good health (CMV status not recorded). Some clones in this sample may be carry-over from other donors' samples. The CDR3 runs from the conserved cysteine through the conserved F or W. D genes are given only for firm matches. For some rows the clone size is stated as once, few or many, or as a class when expanded; others skip it.

d_call	v_call	clone_size	j_call	cdr3_nt	cdr3_aa
TRBD2	TRBV2	NA	TRBJ2-5	TGTGCCAGCAGTGAAGCGGGACTAGCGGGGATTAAAGAGACCCAGTACTTC	CASSEAGLAGIKETQYF
TRBD1	TRBV6-5	NA	TRBJ1-1	TGTGCCAGCAGTTATAGGCGCGGGACAGGAACTACGAACACTGAAGCTTTCTTT	CASSYRRGTGTTNTEAFF
NA	TRBV27	NA	TRBJ2-5	TGTGCCAGCAGTTTGGTCCCCGGGGGTTCACAAGAGACCCAGTACTTC	CASSLVPGGSQETQYF
TRBD2	TRBV5-1	few	TRBJ2-1	TGCGCCAGCAGCTTGAGGCTAGCGGGGCCGGACAATGAGCAGTTCTTC	CASSLRLAGPDNEQFF
NA	TRBV19	few	TRBJ1-1	TGTGCCACCCTCGGACGATCGGCTTACACTGAAGCTTTCTTT	CATLGRSAYTEAFF
NA	TRBV7-9	NA	TRBJ1-4	TGTGCCAGCAGCTCCTCGGGGGGGGTTGAAAAACTGTTTTTT	CASSSSGGVEKLFF
NA	TRBV7-9	few	TRBJ2-3	TGTGCCAGCAGCTTATTCGGAGCGGGCACAGATACGCAGTATTTT	CASSLFGAGTDTQYF
NA	TRBV12-3/TRBV12-4	few	TRBJ1-1	TGTGCCAGCAGCGATACACCGAACACTGAAGCTTTCTTT	CASSDTPNTEAFF
TRBD1	TRBV11-1	NA	TRBJ1-1	TGTGTCAGCAGACCGAGGACAGGGGGAGAGAACACTGAAGCTTTCTTT	CVSRPRTGGENTEAFF
TRBD1	TRBV29-1	NA	TRBJ1-1	TGCAGCGCTCCCGTAAGGACAGGGGCAAGTACTGAAGCTTTCTTT	CSAPVRTGASTEAFF
TRBD2	TRBV7-9	few	TRBJ2-1	TGTGCCAGCAGCCCCCGGGAGCGGGGGCTTGAGCAGTTCTTC	CASSPRERGLEQFF
NA	TRBV4-1	once	TRBJ2-1	TGCGCCAGCAGCCAAGAAGGTGCGACCTACAATGAGCAGTTCTTC	CASSQEGATYNEQFF
TRBD1	TRBV7-8	few	TRBJ2-7	TGTGCCAGCAGCACACCCCAATTGACAGGGCTTGTCTACGAGCAGTACTTC	CASSTPQLTGLVYEQYF
TRBD2	TRBV11-2	few	TRBJ2-5	TGTGCCAGCAGCTTAGACTCTTCACTAGCGGGGGGGCCTGAGGGGCAGACCCAGTACTTC	CASSLDSSLAGGPEGQTQYF
TRBD2	TRBV6-1	NA	TRBJ2-3	TGTGCCAGCAGTTGGGGAGGAGGCGGGGGAATCACAGATACGCAGTATTTT	CASSWGGGGGITDTQYF
TRBD1	TRBV7-2	many	TRBJ2-7	TGTGCCAGCAAGGGACAGGGACCCTACGAGCAGTACTTC	CASKGQGPYEQYF
TRBD2	TRBV4-1	NA	TRBJ2-3	TGCGCCAGCAGCCACCAACATGGAGCGGGGGGCACAGATACGCAGTATTTT	CASSHQHGAGGTDTQYF
TRBD2	TRBV19	NA	TRBJ2-5	TGTGTCAGTAGTCCCGGGACTAGCGGGGGTTGGGAGGAGACCCAGTACTTC	CVSSPGTSGGWEETQYF
NA	TRBV12-3/TRBV12-4	many	TRBJ1-3	TGTGCCAGCAGTTTAGTTCCGGGGGCTTCGGGAAACACCATATATTTT	CASSLVPGASGNTIYF
NA	TRBV6-1	NA	TRBJ1-1	TGTGCCAGCAGTGATTTCGTCGGCGACAACACTGAAGCTTTCTTT	CASSDFVGDNTEAFF
NA	TRBV4-1	few	TRBJ1-3	TGCGCCAGCAGCCAGGGACCTACTGGAAACACCATATATTTT	CASSQGPTGNTIYF
TRBD1	TRBV6-6	NA	TRBJ2-1	TGTGCCAGCAGTTACTCCACCAGGACAGGGCCCTACAATGAGCAGTTCTTC	CASSYSTRTGPYNEQFF
NA	TRBV7-2	few	TRBJ1-5	TGTGCCAGCAGCTTAGCGGGGCGGGGGCGAAATCAGCCCCAGCATTTT	CASSLAGRGRNQPQHF
TRBD2	TRBV7-9	few	TRBJ2-5	TGTGCCAGCAGCCTCAGCGGGAACCAAGAGACCCAGTACTTC	CASSLSGNQETQYF
TRBD1	TRBV20-1	NA	TRBJ2-7	TGCAGTGCTAGAGATCGCAGACAGGGGGCCTACGAGCAGTACTTC	CSARDRRQGAYEQYF
NA	TRBV27	NA	TRBJ1-2	TGTGCCAGCAGCCCCACATCAGGGGTGGGGTATGGCTACACCTTC	CASSPTSGVGYGYTF
TRBD2	TRBV6-1	NA	TRBJ2-3	TGTGCCAGCAGTAGGACTAGCGGGGGGGAAAGGGAGCAGTATTTT	CASSRTSGGEREQYF
NA	TRBV11-2	few	TRBJ2-3	TGTGCCAGCATCATGTTGCTCATCACAGATACGCAGTATTTT	CASIMLLITDTQYF
NA	TRBV10-3	few	TRBJ1-5	TGTGCCATCAGCAGAACAGGGACTCAGCCCCAGCATTTT	CAISRTGTQPQHF
NA	TRBV6-1	few	TRBJ2-1	TGTGCCAGCAGTGGGGACGATAATGAGCAGTTCTTC	CASSGDDNEQFF
TRBD1	TRBV4-1	NA	TRBJ1-1	TGCGCCAGCAGCAGACACCAGGGGGCCGCTGAAGCTTTCTTT	CASSRHQGAAEAFF
TRBD1	TRBV7-9	many	TRBJ2-7	TGTGCCAGCAGCTTCCGGGACAGTGCCTACGAGCAGTACTTC	CASSFRDSAYEQYF
NA	TRBV19	few	TRBJ1-5	TGTGCCAGTAGTGCCGGGGCGTCTTCGGCCCAGCATTTT	CASSAGASSAQHF